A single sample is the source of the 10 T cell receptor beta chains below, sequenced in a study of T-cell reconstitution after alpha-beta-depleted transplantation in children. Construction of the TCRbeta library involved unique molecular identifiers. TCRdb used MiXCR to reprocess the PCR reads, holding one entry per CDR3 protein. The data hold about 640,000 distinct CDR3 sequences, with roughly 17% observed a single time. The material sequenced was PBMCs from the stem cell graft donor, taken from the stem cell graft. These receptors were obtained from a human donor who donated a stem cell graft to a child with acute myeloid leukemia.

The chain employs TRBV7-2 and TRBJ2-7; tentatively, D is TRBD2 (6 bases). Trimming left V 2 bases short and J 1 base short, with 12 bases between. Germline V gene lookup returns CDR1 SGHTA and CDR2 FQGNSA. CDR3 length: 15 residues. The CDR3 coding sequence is TGTGCCAGCAGCTTACCCCCCCGGGGGTCCTACGAGCAGTACTTC. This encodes CASSLPPRGSYEQYF.

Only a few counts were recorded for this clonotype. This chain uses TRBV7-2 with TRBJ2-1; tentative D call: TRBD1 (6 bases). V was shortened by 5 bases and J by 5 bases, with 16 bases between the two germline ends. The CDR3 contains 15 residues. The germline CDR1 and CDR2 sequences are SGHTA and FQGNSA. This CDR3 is CASSLDSRGDNEQFF. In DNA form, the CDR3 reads TGTGCCAGCAGCCTGGACAGCCGGGGAGACAATGAGCAGTTCTTC. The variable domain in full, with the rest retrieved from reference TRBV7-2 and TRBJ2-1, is GAGVSQSPSNKVTEKGKDVELRCDPISGHTALYWYRQSLGQGLEFLIYFQGNSAPDKSGLPSDRFSAERTGGSVSTLTIQRTQQEDSAVYLCASSLDSRGDNEQFFGPGTRLTVL.

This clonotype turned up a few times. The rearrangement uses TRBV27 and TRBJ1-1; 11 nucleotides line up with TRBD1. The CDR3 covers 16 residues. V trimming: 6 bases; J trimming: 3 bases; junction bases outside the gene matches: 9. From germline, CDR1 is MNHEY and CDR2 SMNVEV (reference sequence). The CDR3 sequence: CASREGQGAGHTEAFF. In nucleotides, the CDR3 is TGTGCCAGCAGGGAAGGACAGGGGGCGGGTCACACTGAAGCTTTCTTT.

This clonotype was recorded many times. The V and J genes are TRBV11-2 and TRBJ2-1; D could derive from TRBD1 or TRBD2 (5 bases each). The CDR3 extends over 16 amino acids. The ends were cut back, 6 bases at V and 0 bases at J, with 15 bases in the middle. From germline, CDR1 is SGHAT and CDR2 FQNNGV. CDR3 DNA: TGTGCCAGCAGGGGGGTACGGAAAAGCTCCTACAATGAGCAGTTCTTC. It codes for CASRGVRKSSYNEQFF. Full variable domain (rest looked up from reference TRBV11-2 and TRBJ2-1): EAGVAQSPRYKIIEKRQSVAFWCNPISGHATLYWYQQILGQGPKLLIQFQNNGVVDDSQLPKDRFSAERLKGVDSTLKIQPAKLEDSAVYLCASRGVRKSSYNEQFFGPGTRLTVL.

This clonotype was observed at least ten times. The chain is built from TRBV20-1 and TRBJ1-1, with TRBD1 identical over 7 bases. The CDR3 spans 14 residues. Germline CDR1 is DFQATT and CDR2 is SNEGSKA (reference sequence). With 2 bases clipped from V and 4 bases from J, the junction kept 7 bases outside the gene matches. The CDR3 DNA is TGCAGTGCTAGAAAGGCAGGGGGGCCCACTGAAGCTTTCTTT. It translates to CSARKAGGPTEAFF.

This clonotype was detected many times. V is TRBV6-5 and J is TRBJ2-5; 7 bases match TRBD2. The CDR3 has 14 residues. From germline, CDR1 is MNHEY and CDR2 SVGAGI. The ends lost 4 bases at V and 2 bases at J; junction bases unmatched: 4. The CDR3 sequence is CASSSWGGQETQYF. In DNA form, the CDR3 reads TGTGCCAGCAGTTCCTGGGGGGGTCAAGAGACCCAGTACTTC.

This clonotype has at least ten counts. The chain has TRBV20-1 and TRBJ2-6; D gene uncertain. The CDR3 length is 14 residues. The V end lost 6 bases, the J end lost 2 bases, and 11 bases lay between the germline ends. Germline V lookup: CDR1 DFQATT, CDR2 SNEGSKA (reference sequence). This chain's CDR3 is CSAAGPTGANVLTF. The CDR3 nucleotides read TGCAGTGCCGCCGGCCCGACTGGGGCCAACGTCCTGACTTTC.

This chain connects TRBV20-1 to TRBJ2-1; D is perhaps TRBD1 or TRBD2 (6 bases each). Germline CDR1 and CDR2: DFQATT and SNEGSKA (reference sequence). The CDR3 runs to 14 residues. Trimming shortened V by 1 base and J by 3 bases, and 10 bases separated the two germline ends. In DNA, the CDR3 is TGCAGTGCTAGAGGGGGGGCAGACTACAATGAGCAGTTCTTC. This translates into CSARGGADYNEQFF.

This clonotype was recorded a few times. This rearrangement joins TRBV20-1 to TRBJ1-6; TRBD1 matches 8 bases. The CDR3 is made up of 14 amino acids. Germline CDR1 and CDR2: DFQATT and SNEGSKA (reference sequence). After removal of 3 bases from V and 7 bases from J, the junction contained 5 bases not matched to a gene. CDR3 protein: CSARATGVNSPLHF. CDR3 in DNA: TGCAGTGCTAGGGCGACAGGGGTCAATTCACCCCTCCACTTT.

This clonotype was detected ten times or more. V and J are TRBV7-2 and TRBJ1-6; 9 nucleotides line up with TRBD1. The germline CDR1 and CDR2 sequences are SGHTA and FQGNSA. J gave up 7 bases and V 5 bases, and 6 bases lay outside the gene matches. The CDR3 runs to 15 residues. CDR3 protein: CASSRGQGNNSPLHF. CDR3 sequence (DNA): TGTGCCAGCAGCCGAGGACAGGGGAACAATTCACCCCTCCACTTT.